The 21 T cell receptor beta chains in this list originate from one sample, sequenced in a study of CD8 T cells in ankylosing spondylitis. TCRdb re-called the 5' RACE reads through MiXCR, storing one row per CDR3 protein. The sample has approximately 130,000 distinct CDR3 sequences, approximately 9.9% seen once. The material sequenced was blood, either unsorted or a sorted T cell fraction (not recorded which). The receptor set was obtained from a male donor with ankylosing spondylitis or in good health (not recorded which).

The chain joins TRBV13 to TRBJ2-1; D is unresolved. Germline V gene lookup returns CDR1 PRHDT and CDR2 FYEKMQ (reference sequence). V was clipped by 0 bases and J by 6 bases, with 15 bases between them. This CDR3 region has 16 residues. Written as DNA, the CDR3 is TGTGCCAGCAGCTTAGGCCCGGCAGGCGACGGCAATGAGCAGTTCTTC. It specifies CASSLGPAGDGNEQFF.

The chain links TRBV7-2 to TRBJ1-5; 9 nucleotides agree with TRBD1. Germline lookup yields CDR1 SGHTA and CDR2 FQGNSA. V lost 1 base and J lost 1; bases outside the gene matches: 2. The CDR3 length is 16 residues. CDR3 sequence: CASSLGDRVSNQPQHF. CDR3 DNA sequence: TGTGCCAGCAGCTTAGGGGACAGGGTCAGCAATCAGCCCCAGCATTTT.

This clonotype occurred many times. This chain joins TRBV5-1 and TRBJ2-5; TRBD1 or TRBD2 may be the D gene (5 bases each). Germline CDR1 and CDR2: SGHRS and YFSETQ. The V gene lost 2 bases and the J gene lost 0 bases, with 11 bases spanning the gap. This CDR3 is built from 15 residues. The CDR3 DNA reads as TGCGCCAGCAGCTTATGGGGGTCGAACCAAGAGACCCAGTACTTC. Translated: CASSLWGSNQETQYF.

Many counts were recorded for this clonotype. The chain has TRBV29-1 and TRBJ1-1, with D possibly TRBD1 on 5 matching bases. The CDR3 contains 16 residues. The germline gives CDR1 SQVTM, CDR2 ANQGSEA. Deletions cut 0 bases from V and 4 bases from J, with 18 bases between. CDR3: CSVEDSGGFATTEAFF. The CDR3 nucleotides read TGCAGCGTTGAAGATTCTGGGGGATTTGCGACCACTGAAGCTTTCTTT.

This clonotype was counted many times. The chain carries TRBV5-1 and TRBJ2-1, with 12 bases aligning to TRBD2. Germline lookup yields CDR1 SGHRS and CDR2 YFSETQ. Germline trimming cut 0 bases from V and 7 bases from J; bases unmatched to any gene: 5. The CDR3 consists of 16 residues. The CDR3 sequence: CASSLEGLAGINEQFF. CDR3 DNA sequence: TGCGCCAGCAGCTTGGAAGGACTAGCGGGAATAAATGAGCAGTTCTTC.

This clonotype was seen many times. The rearrangement links TRBV20-1 to TRBJ2-7, with D possibly being TRBD2 (6 bases). Deletions cut 6 bases from V and 0 bases from J, with 27 bases between. Germline CDR1 is DFQATT and CDR2 is SNEGSKA (reference sequence). This CDR3 is 18 amino acids long. The CDR3 spells CSARAPGEERRLSYEQYF. Here the CDR3 DNA reads TGCAGTGCGCGAGCCCCCGGGGAGGAGCGGCGACTCTCCTACGAGCAGTACTTC.

This clonotype was seen many times. The chain couples TRBV28 to TRBJ2-7; D not certain. Trimming stripped 6 bases from V and 6 bases from J, with 6 bases between. The CDR3 contains 10 residues. Germline assignment: CDR1 MDHEN and CDR2 SYDVKM. The CDR3 sequence is CASSSVEQYF. CDR3 bases: TGTGCCAGCAGCTCGGTCGAGCAGTACTTC. The variable domain in full, with the rest retrieved from reference TRBV28 and TRBJ2-7, is DVKVTQSSRYLVKRTGEKVFLECVQDMDHENMFWYRQDPGLGLRLIYFSYDVKMKEKGDIPEGYSVSREKKERFSLILESASTNQTSMYLCASSSVEQYFGPGTRLTVT.

This chain connects TRBV20-1 to TRBJ2-1, with 15 bases matching TRBD2. The germline gives CDR1 DFQATT, CDR2 SNEGSKA (reference sequence). This CDR3 contains 16 residues. Trimming removed 4 bases from V and 10 bases from J; junction bases left unmatched: 11. The CDR3, as DNA: TGCAGTGCTATCTCCTGGACTAGCGGGAGGGTGGGAGAGCAGTTCTTC. This encodes CSAISWTSGRVGEQFF.

This clonotype has a count of ten or more. The genes are TRBV5-5 and TRBJ2-5; D remains ambiguous. Germline V gene lookup returns CDR1 SGHKS and CDR2 YYEKEE (reference sequence). The V gene lost 0 bases and the J gene lost 5 bases, with 11 bases spanning the gap. The CDR3 is 14 amino acids. The CDR3 reads CASSLVVVRETQYF. Here the CDR3 DNA reads TGTGCCAGCAGCTTGGTGGTGGTGCGGGAGACCCAGTACTTC.

At least ten counts were recorded for this clonotype. The DNA of the CDR3 is TGTGCCAGCAGCTTAGGGCAGGGGACTTCACCCCTCCACTTT. It codes for CASSLGQGTSPLHF. V is TRBV7-2 and J is TRBJ1-6; D may be TRBD1 (6 bases). The CDR3 runs to 14 residues. Per germline, CDR1 SGHTA and CDR2 FQGNSA. The V gene lost 1 base and the J gene lost 9 bases, with 10 bases spanning the gap.

Ten or more counts support this clonotype. This chain links TRBV4-3 with TRBJ1-1; no clear D gene. This CDR3 region has 14 residues. V lost 1 base and J 4 bases, leaving 10 bases between the germline ends. Germline V gene lookup returns CDR1 LGHNA and CDR2 YSLEER. The CDR3 region is CASSQGQRGTEAFF. Here the CDR3 DNA reads TGCGCCAGCAGCCAAGGCCAGCGGGGCACTGAAGCTTTCTTT.

The rearrangement joins TRBV2 to TRBJ1-1; TRBD1 aligns across 10 bases. The CDR3 loop spans 14 amino acids. Germline values: CDR1 SNHLY, CDR2 FYNNEI. V was pared by 7 bases and J by 4 bases, with 6 bases of the junction left unmatched. CDR3 nucleotide sequence: TGTGCCAGCACGGCGGACAGGGGGTTCACTGAAGCTTTCTTT. This codes for CASTADRGFTEAFF.

The V call is TRBV5-1, the J call TRBJ2-1; 8 bases fit TRBD2. Germline loops: CDR1 SGHRS, CDR2 YFSETQ. CDR3 length equals 15 residues. V dropped 4 bases and J dropped 4; count of bases not matched to a gene: 7. The chain's CDR3 is CASSKTSGPYNEQFF. DNA for the CDR3: TGCGCCAGCAGCAAAACTAGCGGACCTTACAATGAGCAGTTCTTC.

This clonotype has a count of ten or more. The chain links TRBV29-1 to TRBJ2-5; the match to TRBD2 covers 12 bases. J gave up 4 bases and V 6 bases, and 3 bases lay outside the gene matches. There are 13 residues in the CDR3. Per the germline V gene, CDR1 is SQVTM and CDR2 is ANQGSEA. The CDR3, as DNA: TGCAGCGTAAGACTAGCGGGAGCAGAGACCCAGTACTTC. Protein sequence: CSVRLAGAETQYF.

This clonotype was picked up many times. The chain recombines TRBV12-3 or TRBV12-4 with TRBJ2-5; TRBD1 matches at 9 bases. J gave up 5 bases and V 5 bases, and 6 bases lay outside the gene matches. This CDR3 comprises 14 residues. For the CDR3, the DNA is TGTGCCAGCAGTCCGCGGACAGGGGTGGAGACCCAGTACTTC. Its protein is CASSPRTGVETQYF.

With respect to this clonotype: Possible read error: a much larger clone is one base away. The chain has TRBV12-3 or TRBV12-4 and TRBJ2-1, with TRBD2 as a possible D gene (6 bases). The CDR3 totals 14 residues. The CDR3 DNA reads TGTGCCGGCAGTCCATTGAGCGGGTCTAATGAGCAGTTCTTC. Residues: CAGSPLSGSNEQFF.

This clonotype was seen at least ten times. The chain uses TRBV28 and TRBJ2-2; D possibly corresponds to TRBD2 (6 bases). The ends were cut back, 4 bases at V and 4 bases at J, with 13 bases in the middle. The germline gives CDR1 MDHEN, CDR2 SYDVKM. The CDR3 totals 15 residues. CDR3 nucleotide sequence: TGTGCCAGCAGTTCTGGGGGAGCGGGCACCGGGGAGCTGTTTTTT. It is translated as CASSSGGAGTGELFF.

In its sample, this clonotype was seen many times. The rearrangement links TRBV5-1 to TRBJ2-1; D remains unclear. Germline CDR1 is SGHRS and CDR2 is YFSETQ. This CDR3 spans 14 amino acids. Trimming shortened V by 7 bases and J by 5 bases, and 16 bases separated the two germline ends. The CDR3 protein is CASGEGPSNNEQFF. CDR3 in DNA: TGCGCCAGCGGAGAAGGGCCATCTAACAATGAGCAGTTCTTC.

This clonotype showed up just a few times. The V and J genes are TRBV7-2 and TRBJ2-2; D might be TRBD2 (5 bases). This CDR3 is built from 16 residues. Germline V CDR1 and CDR2: SGHTA, FQGNSA. V lost 1 base, J lost 7 bases, and 16 bases lay in between. In DNA, the CDR3 is TGTGCCAGCAGCTTAGAGTATATGAGGGTTAGCGGGGAGCTGTTTTTT. It is translated as CASSLEYMRVSGELFF.

J is TRBJ2-7 and V is TRBV7-2, with D tentatively TRBD1 (5 bases). The CDR3 is 15 residues long. The germline CDR1 and CDR2 sequences are SGHTA and FQGNSA. The V end was cut by 1 base, the J end by 4 bases, with 14 bases between. The CDR3 is CASSLVGAAWYEQYF. In DNA form, the CDR3 reads TGTGCCAGCAGCTTAGTTGGGGCGGCCTGGTACGAGCAGTACTTC.

The chain is built from TRBV5-1 and TRBJ2-1; TRBD1 is a possible D gene (5 bases). Trimming removed 0 bases at V and 4 bases at J, with 17 bases between. Germline V lookup: CDR1 SGHRS, CDR2 YFSETQ. The CDR3 has 17 residues. CDR3 sequence: CASSLAVVGLGYNEQFF. The CDR3, as DNA: TGCGCCAGCAGCTTGGCCGTGGTGGGGCTGGGGTACAATGAGCAGTTCTTC.